This T cell receptor beta chain was recorded in a study of cytomegalovirus exposure and HLA in healthy donors. Study findings and constraints: Relative to the approximately 670-donor mean, N-insertions were reportedly fewer in an Asian-associated ancestry cluster in a later analysis. Productive status was seen about 90% or about 30% of the time for most TCR beta V segments in an earlier analysis. Serostatus for CMV was the only available immune exposure information.

Both 60 Vbeta primers and 13 Jbeta primers went into the PCR. Profiled with immunoSEQ multiplex PCR; TCRdb holds only in-frame clones, not every one. The listing records about 130,000 clones. Germline V CDR1 and CDR2: SGHTA, FQGTGA. The CDR3 covers 13 residues. Trimming left V 5 bases short and J 7 bases short, with 12 bases between. Comments on this clone: The antigen is undetermined.

The source is an older woman in good health and CMV-seronegative. The V and J genes are TRBV7-3 and TRBJ2-1, with TRBD1 as a possible D gene (6 bases). Sequencing used PBMCs. The CDR3 loop reads CASSLTQGNEQFF. The CDR3 DNA reads TGTGCCAGCAGCCTTACCCAGGGGAATGAGCAGTTCTTC.